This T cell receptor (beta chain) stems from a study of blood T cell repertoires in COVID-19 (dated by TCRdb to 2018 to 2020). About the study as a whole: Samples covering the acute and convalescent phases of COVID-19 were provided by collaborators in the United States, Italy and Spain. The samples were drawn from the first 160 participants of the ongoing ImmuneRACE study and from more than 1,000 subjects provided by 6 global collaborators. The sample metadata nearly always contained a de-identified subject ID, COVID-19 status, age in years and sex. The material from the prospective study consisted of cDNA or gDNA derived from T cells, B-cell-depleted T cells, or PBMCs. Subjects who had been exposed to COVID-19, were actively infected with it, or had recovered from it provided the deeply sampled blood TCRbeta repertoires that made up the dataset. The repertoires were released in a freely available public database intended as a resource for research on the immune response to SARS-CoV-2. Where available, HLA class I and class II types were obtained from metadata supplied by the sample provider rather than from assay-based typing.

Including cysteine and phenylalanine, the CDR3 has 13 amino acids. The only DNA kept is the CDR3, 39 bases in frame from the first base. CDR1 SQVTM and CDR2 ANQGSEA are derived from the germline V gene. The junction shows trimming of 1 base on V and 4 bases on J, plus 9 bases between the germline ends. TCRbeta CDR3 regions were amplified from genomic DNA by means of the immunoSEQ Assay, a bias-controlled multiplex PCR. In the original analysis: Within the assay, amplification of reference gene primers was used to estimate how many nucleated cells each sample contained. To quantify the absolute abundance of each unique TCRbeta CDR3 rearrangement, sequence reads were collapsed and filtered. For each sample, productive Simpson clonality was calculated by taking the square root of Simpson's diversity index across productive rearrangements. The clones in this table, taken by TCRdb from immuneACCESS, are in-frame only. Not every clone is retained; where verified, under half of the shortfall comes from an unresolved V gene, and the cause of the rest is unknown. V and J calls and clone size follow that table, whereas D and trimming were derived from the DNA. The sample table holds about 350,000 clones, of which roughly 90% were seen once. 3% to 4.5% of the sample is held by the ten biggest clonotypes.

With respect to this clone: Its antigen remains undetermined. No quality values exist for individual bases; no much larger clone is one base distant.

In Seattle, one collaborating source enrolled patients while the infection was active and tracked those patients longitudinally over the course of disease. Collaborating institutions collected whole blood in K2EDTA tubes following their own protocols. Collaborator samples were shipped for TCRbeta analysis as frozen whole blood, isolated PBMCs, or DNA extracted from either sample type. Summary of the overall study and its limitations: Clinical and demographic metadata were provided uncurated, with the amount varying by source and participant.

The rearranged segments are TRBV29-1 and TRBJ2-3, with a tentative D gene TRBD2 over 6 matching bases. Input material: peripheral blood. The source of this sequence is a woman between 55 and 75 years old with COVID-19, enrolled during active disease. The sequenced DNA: TGCAGCGTTGAAGGCGGGGCGTCAGATACGCAGTATTTT. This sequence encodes CSVEGGASDTQYF.